This TCR beta chain derives from a study of long-term antiretroviral therapy in people with HIV. It was version v3.0 of the immunoSEQ assay that was run at survey level. Data came from immunoSEQ multiplex PCR; TCRdb stores just in-frame clones and leaves some out. The profile shows roughly 18,000 clones, 80% of them singletons. V was trimmed by 8 bases and J by 0 bases, leaving 15 bases between them. This CDR3 region has 15 residues. Germline V gene data show CDR1 as MNHNS and CDR2 as SASEGT. Overall study results and limits: Following ART, diversity rose but still fell short of transplant donor controls.

All participants with HIV were treated in the United States. On this clone itself: Antigen specificity is unknown.

The chain couples TRBV6-1 to TRBJ2-3; perhaps TRBD1 as D (6 bases). The clonotype comes from a woman aged 25-40 years with HIV. The sample consisted of unsorted PBMCs, taken 2.9 years after starting antiretroviral therapy. CDR3 residues: CASVFGTLSTDTQYF. The CDR3, as DNA: TGTGCCAGCGTCTTCGGGACACTGAGCACAGATACGCAGTATTTT.